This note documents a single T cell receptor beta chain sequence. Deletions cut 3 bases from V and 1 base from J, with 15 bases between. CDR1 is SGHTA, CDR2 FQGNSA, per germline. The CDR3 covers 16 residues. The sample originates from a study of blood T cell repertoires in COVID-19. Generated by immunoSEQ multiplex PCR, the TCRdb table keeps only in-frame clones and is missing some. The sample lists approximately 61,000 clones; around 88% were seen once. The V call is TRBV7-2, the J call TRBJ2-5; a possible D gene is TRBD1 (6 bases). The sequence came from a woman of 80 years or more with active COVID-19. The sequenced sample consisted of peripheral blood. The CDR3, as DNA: TGTGCCAGCAGCTTCCAGGGGCGCAGGGGCCAAGAGACCCAGTACTTC. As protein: CASSFQGRRGQETQYF. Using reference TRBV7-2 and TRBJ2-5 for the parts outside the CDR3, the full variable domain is GAGVSQSPSNKVTEKGKDVELRCDPISGHTALYWYRQSLGQGLEFLIYFQGNSAPDKSGLPSDRFSAERTGGSVSTLTIQRTQQEDSAVYLCASSFQGRRGQETQYFGPGTRLLVL.